Listed below are T cell receptor beta chains from one sample, sequenced in a study of neurological immune-mediated disorders. TCRdb re-derived calls from the 5' RACE reads in MiXCR, one entry per CDR3 protein. The sample records tens of thousands of distinct CDR3 sequences, approximately 5.3% being singletons. Sequencing used PBMCs. The receptors derive from a human donor with multiple sclerosis. The donor label of this sample is uncertain. Both conserved end residues are part of each CDR3. Fields, in order: D gene, V gene, J gene, clone size, CDR3 DNA, CDR3 protein. The D gene is left open where the match is weak. The listing skips clone size in some rows; elsewhere it reads once, few, many or a size class.

>-|TRBV13|TRBJ2-7|many
TGTGCCAGCAGCTACTCCGGGACTGCGCTCTACGAGCAGTACTTC
CASSYSGTALYEQYF
>-|TRBV5-1|TRBJ2-7|many
TGCGCCAGCAGCTTGAGGGCCGCGAGCTCCTACGAGCAGTACTTC
CASSLRAASSYEQYF
>-|TRBV15|TRBJ1-2|many
TGTGCCACCAGCAGAGCGTCCCAGGGAAATGGCTACACCTTC
CATSRASQGNGYTF
>-|TRBV12-3/TRBV12-4|TRBJ2-7|few
TGTGCCAGCAGTTTAGGATGGGGAAGCTCCTACGAGCAGTACTTC
CASSLGWGSSYEQYF
>-|TRBV10-3|TRBJ1-4|many
TGTGCCATCAGTGAGTCTGGGGGGGCTCGAGAAAAACTGTTTTTT
CAISESGGAREKLFF
>TRBD1|TRBV20-1|TRBJ1-2|many
TGCAGTGCTAGAGATTCAGGACAGGGGCACGGCTACACCTTC
CSARDSGQGHGYTF
>-|TRBV5-1|TRBJ1-2|-
TGCGCCAGCAGCCAAGAACCGACAGGCAGCAACTATGGCTACACCTTC
CASSQEPTGSNYGYTF
>-|TRBV5-1|TRBJ1-2|many
TGCGCCAGCAGCTTGGCCCCAGGGTCGGATGGCTACACCTTC
CASSLAPGSDGYTF
>TRBD1|TRBV7-9|TRBJ2-1|many
TGTGCCAGCAGCCCTCAGGGGGAAAGGGGGCAGTTCTTC
CASSPQGERGQFF
>-|TRBV29-1|TRBJ1-2|many
TGCAGCGCTTTGGGGGACCTCCAGGAAGATGGCTACACCTTC
CSALGDLQEDGYTF
>TRBD1|TRBV5-1|TRBJ1-2|many
TGCGCCAGCAGCTCTGACAGGGGGAGCTATGGCTACACCTTC
CASSSDRGSYGYTF
>TRBD1|TRBV5-1|TRBJ2-7|many
TGCGCCAGCAGCAGTACAGGGGGCAGGTACGAGCAGTACTTC
CASSSTGGRYEQYF
>TRBD2|TRBV7-8|TRBJ2-3|many
TGTGCCAGCAGCCCGACTCTAGCGGGGGGCACAGATACGCAGTATTTT
CASSPTLAGGTDTQYF
>-|TRBV21-1|TRBJ1-4|many
TGTGCCAGCAGCAAAAAGACGGGCCTCCTTGATGAAAAACTGTTTTTT
CASSKKTGLLDEKLFF
>-|TRBV20-1|TRBJ2-4|many
TGCAGTGCCAGAAACATAAACATTCAGTACTTC
CSARNINIQYF
>-|TRBV5-5|TRBJ1-2|many
TGTGCCAGCAGCTTGTTCCCAGGGGAGGTCTATGGCTACACCTTC
CASSLFPGEVYGYTF
>-|TRBV5-1|TRBJ2-7|many
TGCGCCAGCAGCTTGGATAACGACAGGTCTATGTACTTC
CASSLDNDRSMYF
>TRBD2|TRBV20-1|TRBJ2-1|many
TGCAGTGCACCGACGGCGGGGGGGGCCTACAATGAGCAGTTCTTC
CSAPTAGGAYNEQFF
>-|TRBV3-2|TRBJ2-2|-
TGTGCCAGCAGCCAAGTATTGAGACACCCGTCGAACACCGGGGAGCTGTTTTTT
CASSQVLRHPSNTGELFF
>-|TRBV4-2|TRBJ1-2|many
TGTGCCAGCAGCCAAGATAAAATCCAGGGCAATGGCTACACCTTC
CASSQDKIQGNGYTF
>-|TRBV6-6|TRBJ1-3|-
TGTGCCAGCAGTTCCCTCCGATACTCTGGAAACACCATATATTTT
CASSSLRYSGNTIYF
>-|TRBV20-1|TRBJ2-1|many
TGCAGTCAGACCAAGGGTGAGCAGTTCTTC
CSQTKGEQFF
>TRBD2|TRBV20-1|TRBJ2-1|many
TGCAGTGCTAGAGATCCTAGCGGGAAATACAATGAGCAGTTCTTC
CSARDPSGKYNEQFF
>-|TRBV5-1|TRBJ2-2|many
TGCGCCAGCAGCATGGACATTTTCACCGGGGAGCTGTTTTTT
CASSMDIFTGELFF
>TRBD2|TRBV7-8|TRBJ2-2|many
TGTGCCAGCAGCTTAGCCCCGGGACTATTGACCGGGGAGCTGTTTTTT
CASSLAPGLLTGELFF
>-|TRBV3-1|TRBJ1-5|many
TGTGCCAGCAGCCAATCAGGACTTCCTCAGCCCCAGCATTTT
CASSQSGLPQPQHF
>-|TRBV7-3|TRBJ2-7|many
TGTGCCAGCAGAACAGCCTACGAGCAGTACTTC
CASRTAYEQYF
>-|TRBV10-3|TRBJ2-3|many
TGTGCCATCAGTGAGTCAATATCCCCTGGTGCGGGGCGCACAGATACGCAGTATTTT
CAISESISPGAGRTDTQYF
>TRBD1|TRBV20-1|TRBJ2-1|many
TGCAGTGCTAGAGATGTAAGAGGGGGCTACTACAATGAGCAGTTCTTC
CSARDVRGGYYNEQFF
>TRBD1|TRBV5-1|TRBJ2-3|many
TGCGCCAGCAGCTCCGGGACAGGACGTAAGGAAGATACGCAGTATTTT
CASSSGTGRKEDTQYF
>TRBD2|TRBV20-1|TRBJ2-1|many
TGCAGTGCTGGCCAGACTAGCGGTTACAATGAGCAGTTCTTC
CSAGQTSGYNEQFF
>-|TRBV5-1|TRBJ2-2|many
TGCGCCAGCAGCTTGGAGTGGGGAAACACCGGGGAGCTGTTTTTT
CASSLEWGNTGELFF
>TRBD2|TRBV12-3/TRBV12-4|TRBJ2-3|many
TGTGCCAGCAGTTTAGGGGTAGCGGGGCGCACAGATACGCAGTATTTT
CASSLGVAGRTDTQYF
>TRBD2|TRBV20-1|TRBJ2-1|many
TGCAGCGGCCGGGGACTAGCGGGGTCCTACAATGAGCAGTTCTTC
CSGRGLAGSYNEQFF
>TRBD1|TRBV20-1|TRBJ1-2|many
TGCAGTGCTAGATTGGCCAGGGGGGGGGGCTACACCTTC
CSARLARGGGYTF
>-|TRBV12-3/TRBV12-4|TRBJ1-6|few
TGTGCCAGCAACTACGGAGGGAATTCACCCCTCCACTTT
CASNYGGNSPLHF
>-|TRBV29-1|TRBJ2-1|many
TGCAGCGTTGAGCGCGACTCAAATGAGCAGTTCTTC
CSVERDSNEQFF
>TRBD1|TRBV5-1|TRBJ1-2|many
TGCGCCAGCAGCTTGCAGGGGGCAGTGGATGGCTACACCTTC
CASSLQGAVDGYTF
>TRBD1|TRBV9|TRBJ1-4|many
TGTGCCAGCAGCGCAGAGACCGGGACAGATGAAAAACTGTTTTTT
CASSAETGTDEKLFF
>TRBD1|TRBV5-1|TRBJ1-4|many
TGCGCCAGCAGCCTGTACGGGACAGGGGATGAAAAACTGTTTTTT
CASSLYGTGDEKLFF
>TRBD1|TRBV4-2|TRBJ1-2|many
TGTGCCAGCAGCCACCCGGGACAGAGAACCCTTGGCTACACCTTC
CASSHPGQRTLGYTF
>-|TRBV7-3|TRBJ1-5|many
TGTGCCAGCAGCTTAGGCCGGAATCAGCCCCAGCATTTT
CASSLGRNQPQHF
>-|TRBV4-1|TRBJ1-1|many
TGCGCCAGCAGCCAAGGTCTTGGGGTCACTGAAGCTTTCTTT
CASSQGLGVTEAFF
>-|TRBV6-5|TRBJ2-5|many
TGTGCCAGCAGAGACGGGGAGACCCAGTACTTC
CASRDGETQYF
>TRBD2|TRBV7-8|TRBJ2-1|many
TGTGCCAGCAGCTCTAGCGGGGGCAATACCTACAATGAGCAGTTCTTC
CASSSSGGNTYNEQFF
>TRBD1|TRBV20-1|TRBJ2-1|many
TGCAGTGCTAGAAGCCGGACAGGGAGAGGGGTTATTGAGCAGTTCTTC
CSARSRTGRGVIEQFF
>-|TRBV6-5|TRBJ1-5|many
TGTGCCAGCGAACTGAGGACGGATTATAATAGCAATCAGCCCCAGCATTTT
CASELRTDYNSNQPQHF
>-|TRBV27|TRBJ1-4|many
TGTGCCAGCAAGTCCGCGGGGGCGGGTGAAAAACTGTTTTTT
CASKSAGAGEKLFF
>TRBD2|TRBV20-1|TRBJ2-7|many
TGCAGTGCTTGGACTAGCGGGGGTCGGGAGCAGTACTTC
CSAWTSGGREQYF
>-|TRBV6-1|TRBJ2-3|-
TGTGCCAGCAGTGGCAGTAGCACAGATACGCAGTATTTT
CASSGSSTDTQYF
>TRBD1|TRBV7-6|TRBJ2-2|many
TGTGCCAGCAGCGTACAGGGGTACACCGGGGAGCTGTTTTTT
CASSVQGYTGELFF
>TRBD1|TRBV5-1|TRBJ2-1|many
TGCGCCAGCAGCTTACAGCCGGGACAGGGATACAATGAGCAGTTCTTC
CASSLQPGQGYNEQFF
>TRBD2|TRBV20-1|TRBJ2-3|many
TGCAGTGCTCAATCGGCGGGGGGATATACAGATACGCAGTATTTT
CSAQSAGGYTDTQYF
>-|TRBV7-2|TRBJ2-1|many
TGTGCCAGCAGCTTATCATTGATCAATGAGCAGTTCTTC
CASSLSLINEQFF
>-|TRBV5-6|TRBJ2-7|many
TGTGCCAGCAGCACGGTCCCCAGGGATTCCTACGAGCAGTACTTC
CASSTVPRDSYEQYF
>TRBD1|TRBV20-1|TRBJ2-7|many
TGCAGTGCTAGAGATCGGGACAGATACTACGAGCAGTACTTC
CSARDRDRYYEQYF
>-|TRBV20-1|TRBJ2-7|many
TGCAGTGTGCTTCGCAGGGGAGTCGAGCAGTACTTC
CSVLRRGVEQYF